The 13 T cell receptor beta chains in this list originate from one sample, sequenced in a study of tumor-infiltrating lymphocytes in primary liver carcinoma. RNA isolated from unsorted whole blood supplied the blood RNA, with germline DNA also extracted. The investigators made TCR beta cDNA from about 510 ng total RNA, using a constant-region primer. Libraries covering TCR beta were generated through three nested multiplex PCR rounds (using a slightly modified ARM-PCR). The two initial PCR rounds, nine to eleven cycles each, used TRBV1-TRBV30 forward and C-beta reverse primers. MiXCR, run by TCRdb on the multiplex PCR reads, gives a single entry per CDR3 protein. This table holds almost 200,000 distinct CDR3 sequences, roughly two thirds found once. The sequenced sample consisted of peripheral blood. The receptors derive from a woman aged 55 to 70 with primary liver carcinoma and hepatitis B virus infection.

A note on this clonotype: Germline is not matched at one junction end, which may reflect a read error. CDR3 sequence reads: CASRSGGGNCGYTF. The DNA of the CDR3 is TGTGCCAGCAGATCAGGGGGCGGTAACTGTGGCTACACCTTC. V and J are TRBV6-6 and TRBJ1-2, with 8 positions matching TRBD1. The CDR3 is 14 amino acids. CDR1 is MNHNY, CDR2 SVGAGI, per germline (reference sequence).

This clonotype is medium-sized in the sample. V is TRBV11-2 and J is TRBJ1-2; D uncertain. The CDR3 runs 13 residues. V lost 3 bases, J lost 6 bases, and 11 bases lay in between. The germline V gene has CDR1 SGHAT and CDR2 FQNNGV. The CDR3 DNA is TGTGCCAGCAGCTTCCCTGGGGTCCATGGCTACACCTTC. It translates to CASSFPGVHGYTF.

This clonotype appeared a few times. The chain carries TRBV19 and TRBJ2-2; D unresolved. Trimming left V 1 base short and J 0 bases short, with 6 bases between. The CDR3 is 15 amino acids. CDR1 and CDR2 from the germline V gene are LNHDA and SQIVND (reference sequence). The CDR3, as DNA: TGTGCCAGTAGTATAGGCTACGCGAACACCGGGGAGCTGTTTTTT. Amino acids: CASSIGYANTGELFF.

With respect to this clonotype: A read error may account for a junction end that differs from germline. The chain links TRBV11-2 to TRBJ2-2; 11 positions match TRBD1. The CDR3 has 15 amino acids. CDR1 is SGHAT and CDR2 is FQNNGV in the germline V gene. The CDR3 reads CVSSLRTGGTGELIF. CDR3 bases: TGTGTCAGCAGCCTGAGGACAGGGGGCACCGGGGAGCTGATTTTT.

Notes on this clonotype: A much larger clone differs from this one at a single base, so this may be a read error. The rearrangement uses TRBV5-6 and TRBJ2-5; D not resolved. CDR1 and CDR2 (germline): SGHDT, YYEEEE. The length of the CDR3 is 12 residues. CDR3: CSSSFNSETQYF. The CDR3 DNA is TGTTCCAGCAGTTTCAATTCGGAGACCCAGTACTTC.

Points on this clonotype: A much larger clone lies one base from this, so it may be a read error. The chain is built from TRBV13 and TRBJ2-2, with D unclear. There are 14 residues in the CDR3. CDR1 and CDR2 from the germline V gene are PRHDT and FYEKMQ (reference sequence). The CDR3 nucleotides read TGTGCCAGCTCCGGACGCACGAAAACCGGGGAGCTGTTTTTT. This codes for CASSGRTKTGELFF.

This clonotype has a handful of counts. Just one base apart from a much larger clone, this may be a read error. The chain combines TRBV4-2 with TRBJ2-5; tentative D call: TRBD2 (7 bases). The CDR3 has 16 amino acids. CDR1 LGHNA and CDR2 YNFKEQ come from the germline V gene. CDR3 coding DNA: TGTACCAGCAGCCAAGATCCTAGCGGAGGGGGGGAGACCCAGTACTTC. It yields the protein CTSSQDPSGGGETQYF.

Comment on this clonotype: Compared with germline, one end of the junction differs, possibly owing to a read error. The rearrangement joins TRBV28 to TRBJ2-1; D ambiguous. This CDR3 has 12 residues. CDR1 MDHEN and CDR2 SYDVKM come from the germline V gene. The CDR3 DNA follows: TGTGCCAGCAGTTGGGGTCACAATGGGCAGTTCTTC. The encoded protein is CASSWGHNGQFF.

Note on this clonotype: A much bigger clone sits one base away, suggesting this may be a read error. This chain connects TRBV6-6 to TRBJ2-1; 7 bases agree with TRBD2. CDR1 and CDR2 (germline): MNHNY, SVGAGI (reference sequence). The V gene end was trimmed by 0 bases and the J gene end by 8 bases; junction bases not matched to a gene: 7. There are 15 residues in the CDR3. The CDR3 loop is CASSYSGLSMDEQFF. CDR3 DNA sequence: TGTGCCAGCAGTTACTCGGGACTATCGATGGATGAGCAGTTCTTC.

The chain is built from TRBV10-3 and TRBJ2-7, with TRBD2 matching over 8 bases. The CDR3 covers 15 residues. Germline lookup yields CDR1 ENHRY and CDR2 SYGVKD. V shed 3 bases and J 5 bases; nucleotides not matched to a gene: 9. The CDR3, as DNA: TGTGCCATCAGTGATCGGGGAGCGGGAGTAGACGAGCAGTACTTC. Residues: CAISDRGAGVDEQYF.

The V and J genes are TRBV18 and TRBJ1-2; D ambiguous. Trimming stripped 2 bases from V and 3 bases from J, with 7 bases between. Germline CDR1 reads KGHSH; CDR2 reads LQKENI. The CDR3 runs 13 residues. CDR3 amino acids: CASSPKGYYGYTF. CDR3 bases: TGTGCCAGCTCACCAAAGGGTTACTATGGCTACACCTTC. Supplemented by reference TRBV18 and TRBJ1-2, the full variable domain reads NAGVMQNPRHLVRRRGQEARLRCSPMKGHSHVYWYRQLPEEGLKFMVYLQKENIIDESGMPKERFSAEFPKEGPSILRIQQVVRGDSAAYFCASSPKGYYGYTFGSGTRLTVV.

This clonotype was counted between two and nine times. A much larger clone sits a single nucleotide away, making a read error possible. The chain joins TRBV29-1 to TRBJ1-3; D might be TRBD1 (5 bases). V lost 6 bases, J lost 2 bases, and 14 bases lay in between. Germline assignment: CDR1 SQVTM and CDR2 ANQGSEA. The CDR3 is made up of 14 amino acids. The CDR3 loop reads CSVGGIGAGNTIYF. DNA of the CDR3: TGCAGCGTGGGTGGGATAGGGGCTGGAAACACCATATATTTT.

This chain links TRBV5-1 with TRBJ2-3; TRBD2 is a possible D gene (5 bases). The germline CDR1 and CDR2 sequences are SGHRS and YFSETQ. CDR3 size: 14 residues. Trimming removed 0 bases at V and 5 bases at J, with 10 bases between. CDR3 amino acids: CASSLEGRLDTQYF. The CDR3 bases are TGCGCCAGCAGCTTGGAAGGGAGATTAGATACGCAGTATTTT.